Listed here are 27 T cell receptor beta chains from one sample, sequenced in a study of T cell responses to AZD1222 COVID-19 vaccine. Libraries were prepared by immunoSEQ multiplex PCR; TCRdb keeps only in-frame clonotypes and omits some of them. The repertoire includes fewer than 200,000 clones, around 92% of them detected once, and 10% sits in the top ten. The input for sequencing was peripheral blood, taken on day 0 of AZD1222 vaccination. The source is an adult in good health.

V usage is TRBV21-1 and J usage is TRBJ1-6; the table's D call, TRBD1, was not checked against the DNA. TRBV21-1 is recorded as a pseudogene. The CDR3 has 16 amino acids. DNA of the CDR3: TGTGCCAGCAGCAAAGAGGGGCGACGTAATAATTCACCCCTCCACTTT. The encoded protein is CASSKEGRRNNSPLHF.

This chain uses TRBV24-1 with TRBJ2-5; D might be TRBD1 (6 bases). In germline, CDR1 is KGHDR, CDR2 SFDVKD. The CDR3 consists of 15 residues. The V end lost 6 bases, the J end lost 5 bases, and 18 bases lay between the germline ends. The DNA of the CDR3 is TGTGCCACCAGTAATAACAGGGCGCCCGACGAGACCCAGTACTTC. Protein product: CATSNNRAPDETQYF.

The chain joins TRBV19 to TRBJ1-4; D may be TRBD1 (5 bases). The germline V gene encodes CDR1 LNHDA and CDR2 SQIVND (reference sequence). The CDR3 is 17 amino acids. With 2 bases removed from V and 6 bases from J, the gap between germline ends came to 19 bases. The CDR3 protein is CASSILGPRVTDEKLFF. In nucleotides, the CDR3 is TGTGCCAGTAGTATATTGGGCCCCAGGGTCACGGATGAAAAACTGTTTTTT.

The gene calls are TRBV24-1 and TRBJ2-2; D is possibly TRBD1 (6 bases). The CDR3 totals 14 residues. The ends were cut back, 6 bases at V and 5 bases at J, with 12 bases in the middle. The germline CDR1 and CDR2 sequences are KGHDR and SFDVKD. The CDR3 DNA reads TGTGCCACCAGTAGGGCAGGGGTGACCGGGGAGCTGTTTTTT. It specifies CATSRAGVTGELFF.

The rearrangement uses TRBV12-5 and TRBJ1-5; D unclear. CDR3 length equals 19 residues. V shed 2 bases and J shed 0 bases, with 20 bases lying between them. Per germline, CDR1 LGHNT and CDR2 FRNRAP. The CDR3 nucleotides read TGTGCTAGTGGTTTGTTCTCCCAAGTGCCCAGCGGTAGCAATCAGCCCCAGCATTTT. It specifies CASGLFSQVPSGSNQPQHF.

V and J are TRBV7-9 and TRBJ1-2, with 10 bases that match TRBD1. This CDR3 has 17 residues. The J segment lost 0 bases and the V segment lost 1 base, leaving 5 bases of the junction unmatched. Germline assignment: CDR1 SEHNR and CDR2 FQNEAQ (reference sequence). CDR3 nucleotide sequence: TGTGCCAGCAGCTTAGACCTCGGGACAGGGGCTAACTATGGCTACACCTTC. This gives the protein CASSLDLGTGANYGYTF.

The V and J genes are TRBV11-2 and TRBJ1-3; 7 nucleotides align to TRBD1. The CDR3 totals 16 residues. V lost 1 base and J lost 2; bases outside the gene matches: 5. Germline V lookup: CDR1 SGHAT, CDR2 FQNNGV. The CDR3 region is CASSLVEQGAGNTIYF. The CDR3 DNA reads as TGTGCCAGCAGCTTAGTGGAGCAGGGGGCTGGAAACACCATATATTTT.

The chain couples TRBV29-1 to TRBJ2-5; no definite D call. In germline, CDR1 is SQVTM, CDR2 ANQGSEA. CDR3 size: 12 residues. Trimming stripped 4 bases from V and 1 base from J, with 7 bases between. CDR3 protein: CSVGAFQETQYF. As DNA, the CDR3 is TGCAGCGTTGGGGCGTTCCAAGAGACCCAGTACTTC.

This chain uses TRBV6-2 or TRBV6-3 with TRBJ1-2, with D hard to call. Germline V gene lookup returns CDR1 MNHEY and CDR2 SVGEGT. The V end lost 5 bases, the J end lost 1 base, and 8 bases lay between the germline ends. The CDR3 totals 13 residues. This CDR3 is CASSQAVNYGYTF. DNA for the CDR3: TGTGCCAGCAGTCAAGCTGTTAACTATGGCTACACCTTC.

The V call is TRBV28, the J call TRBJ1-5; D gene uncertain. CDR3 length equals 14 residues. Germline V gene lookup returns CDR1 MDHEN and CDR2 SYDVKM. With 5 bases removed from V and 1 base from J, the gap between germline ends came to 9 bases. Here the CDR3 DNA reads TGTGCCAGCAGTCTTGACGCAAGCAATCAGCCCCAGCATTTT. It is translated as CASSLDASNQPQHF. Full variable domain (rest looked up from reference TRBV28 and TRBJ1-5): DVKVTQSSRYLVKRTGEKVFLECVQDMDHENMFWYRQDPGLGLRLIYFSYDVKMKEKGDIPEGYSVSREKKERFSLILESASTNQTSMYLCASSLDASNQPQHFGDGTRLSIL.

This CDR3 reads CAWTVNNSPLHF. In nucleotides, the CDR3 is TGTGCCTGGACCGTTAATAATTCACCCCTCCACTTT. The chain combines TRBV30 with TRBJ1-6, with D unresolved. Trimming removed 4 bases at V and 5 bases at J, with 6 bases between. The CDR3 totals 12 residues. CDR1 is GTSNPN and CDR2 is SVGIG in the germline V gene (reference sequence).

The gene calls are TRBV24-1 and TRBJ1-1; D ambiguous. Deletions cut 4 bases from V and 4 bases from J, with 9 bases between. Germline CDR1 KGHDR, CDR2 SFDVKD. The CDR3 has 13 amino acids. The CDR3 spells CATSEGRGTEAFF. The CDR3 DNA is TGTGCCACCAGTGAGGGGAGAGGCACTGAAGCTTTCTTT.

The genes are TRBV3-1 (or the pseudogene TRBV3-2) and TRBJ2-2; no clear D. This CDR3 has 12 amino acids. Deletions cut 5 bases from V and 4 bases from J, with 5 bases between. Looked up from germline, CDR1 is LGHDT and CDR2 is YNNKEL (reference sequence). The CDR3 here is CASSWGTGELFF. Written as DNA, the CDR3 is TGTGCCAGCAGCTGGGGCACCGGGGAGCTGTTTTTT.

The chain employs TRBV12-3 or TRBV12-4 and TRBJ1-6; D perhaps matches TRBD1 (6 bases). Trimming pared 6 bases from V and 7 bases from J, leaving 10 bases between. This CDR3 is 13 amino acids long. The CDR3 is CASRTGANSPLHF. The CDR3 DNA follows: TGTGCCAGCAGGACAGGTGCGAATTCACCCCTCCACTTT.

The rearrangement uses TRBV6-6 and TRBJ2-7; 13 nucleotides agree with TRBD2. V lost 4 bases to trimming and J lost 10 bases; unmatched junction nucleotides: 7. The CDR3 consists of 14 residues. CDR1 MNHNY and CDR2 SVGAGI come from the germline V gene (reference sequence). DNA of the CDR3: TGTGCCAGCAGTTTGGCCGGGACTAGCGGGGAACAGTACTTC. Translation: CASSLAGTSGEQYF.

The rearrangement links TRBV6-5 to TRBJ1-4; no definite D call. This CDR3 has 13 residues. Germline V gene data show CDR1 as MNHEY and CDR2 as SVGAGI. V shed 6 bases and J shed 9 bases, with 14 bases lying between them. The CDR3 coding sequence is TGTGCCAGCAGACCCGGCTCGGGGAAAAAACTGTTTTTT. Its protein is CASRPGSGKKLFF.

This clone was detected once. The rearrangement uses TRBV4-3 and TRBJ1-1; D remains unclear. The CDR3 covers 15 residues. The V and J ends lost 2 bases and 1 base respectively, with 11 bases between them. Germline V gives CDR1 LGHNA, CDR2 YSLEER. The CDR3 here is CASSQTDGPNTEAFF. In DNA form, the CDR3 reads TGCGCCAGCAGCCAAACCGACGGGCCGAACACTGAAGCTTTCTTT.

The chain uses TRBV19 and TRBJ1-3, with 9 nucleotides matching TRBD1. The CDR3 extends over 13 amino acids. Germline V gene sequence: CDR1 LNHDA, CDR2 SQIVND (reference sequence). Trimming removed 8 bases from V and 3 bases from J; junction bases left unmatched: 2. CDR3: CASGTGSGNTIYF. In DNA, the CDR3 is TGTGCCAGTGGGACAGGGAGTGGAAACACCATATATTTT.

This sequence joins TRBV12-5 and TRBJ1-2, with D possibly being TRBD1 (6 bases). This CDR3 spans 16 amino acids. CDR1 and CDR2 from the germline V gene are LGHNT and FRNRAP. V was cut by 1 base and J by 7 bases, with 19 bases left in between. The CDR3 sequence is CASGLGTVGISGGYTF. CDR3 nucleotide sequence: TGTGCTAGTGGTTTGGGGACAGTCGGTATTTCGGGTGGCTACACCTTC. Together with reference TRBV12-5 and TRBJ1-2, the CDR3 gives the full variable domain: DARVTQTPRHKVTEMGQEVTMRCQPILGHNTVFWYRQTMMQGLELLAYFRNRAPLDDSGMPKDRFSAEMPDATLATLKIQPSEPRDSAVYFCASGLGTVGISGGYTFGSGTRLTVV.

The chain recombines TRBV29-1 with TRBJ1-4; TRBD1 is a possible D gene (5 bases). CDR1 is SQVTM, CDR2 ANQGSEA, per germline. V was clipped by 5 bases and J by 4 bases, with 17 bases between them. The CDR3 is made up of 15 amino acids. CDR3: CSVHAPGTLNEKLFF. CDR3 nucleotides: TGCAGCGTTCATGCTCCCGGGACCCTTAATGAAAAACTGTTTTTT.

CDR3 nucleotide sequence: TGTGCCAGTAGTATATTACTCAGGGAAGGAGGAACTGAAGCTTTCTTT. Translation gives CASSILLREGGTEAFF. This chain connects TRBV19 to TRBJ1-1; TRBD1 might be the D (5 bases). The CDR3 contains 16 residues. The V gene lost 2 bases and the J gene lost 5 bases, with 18 bases spanning the gap. Germline CDR1 is LNHDA and CDR2 is SQIVND (reference sequence).

The CDR3 is CASRIGQAIAGTEAFF. Here the CDR3 DNA reads TGTGCCAGCAGAATTGGACAGGCCATTGCCGGCACTGAAGCTTTCTTT. V gene TRBV6-6 combines with J gene TRBJ1-1; the match to TRBD1 covers 7 bases. The germline V gene encodes CDR1 MNHNY and CDR2 SVGAGI (reference sequence). The CDR3 runs to 16 residues. The junction had 14 bases not matched to a gene; V was cut back by 6 bases and J by 4 bases.

The chain employs TRBV19 and TRBJ2-2, with 7 bases aligning to TRBD1. Germline V gene lookup returns CDR1 LNHDA and CDR2 SQIVND (reference sequence). This CDR3 has 13 residues. Germline trimming cut 2 bases from V and 6 bases from J; bases unmatched to any gene: 0. In nucleotides, the CDR3 is TGTGCCAGTAGTATAACAGGGGCCGGGGAGCTGTTTTTT. Protein: CASSITGAGELFF.

The chain combines TRBV11-3 with TRBJ2-1; D ambiguous. V was pared by 5 bases and J by 4 bases, with 24 bases between. Germline loops: CDR1 SGHNT, CDR2 YENEEA. The CDR3 is made up of 18 amino acids. The CDR3 spells CASSLKWRGTTKYNEQFF. The CDR3, as DNA: TGTGCCAGCAGCCTAAAGTGGAGAGGCACTACAAAATACAATGAGCAGTTCTTC.

V usage is TRBV6-5 and J usage is TRBJ1-2; 7 nucleotides align to TRBD1. The CDR3 is 12 residues long. The germline V gene has CDR1 MNHEY and CDR2 SVGAGI. Losses at the gene ends were 7 bases for V and 10 bases for J; bases not matched to a gene: 9. In DNA form, the CDR3 reads TGTGCCAGCACCGACAGGGTCCCAGACTACACCTTC. Protein sequence: CASTDRVPDYTF.

J is TRBJ2-7 and V is TRBV28; the D gene is possibly TRBD1 (5 bases). This CDR3 region has 17 residues. The germline V gene has CDR1 MDHEN and CDR2 SYDVKM. Trimming took off 5 bases at V and 0 bases at J, with 20 bases between the two ends. The DNA of the CDR3 is TGTGCCAGCAGTCACCCCCCTGGCCTCCAGGGCTCCTACGAGCAGTACGTC. It yields the protein CASSHPPGLQGSYEQYV.

The genes are TRBV27 and TRBJ2-7; D gene uncertain. The CDR3 is made up of 16 amino acids. The germline CDR1 and CDR2 sequences are MNHEY and SMNVEV (reference sequence). V was clipped by 1 base and J by 6 bases, with 19 bases between them. This chain's CDR3 is CASSLLAGNSLVEQYF. DNA for the CDR3: TGTGCCAGCAGTTTATTGGCAGGAAACAGCCTGGTCGAGCAGTACTTC.